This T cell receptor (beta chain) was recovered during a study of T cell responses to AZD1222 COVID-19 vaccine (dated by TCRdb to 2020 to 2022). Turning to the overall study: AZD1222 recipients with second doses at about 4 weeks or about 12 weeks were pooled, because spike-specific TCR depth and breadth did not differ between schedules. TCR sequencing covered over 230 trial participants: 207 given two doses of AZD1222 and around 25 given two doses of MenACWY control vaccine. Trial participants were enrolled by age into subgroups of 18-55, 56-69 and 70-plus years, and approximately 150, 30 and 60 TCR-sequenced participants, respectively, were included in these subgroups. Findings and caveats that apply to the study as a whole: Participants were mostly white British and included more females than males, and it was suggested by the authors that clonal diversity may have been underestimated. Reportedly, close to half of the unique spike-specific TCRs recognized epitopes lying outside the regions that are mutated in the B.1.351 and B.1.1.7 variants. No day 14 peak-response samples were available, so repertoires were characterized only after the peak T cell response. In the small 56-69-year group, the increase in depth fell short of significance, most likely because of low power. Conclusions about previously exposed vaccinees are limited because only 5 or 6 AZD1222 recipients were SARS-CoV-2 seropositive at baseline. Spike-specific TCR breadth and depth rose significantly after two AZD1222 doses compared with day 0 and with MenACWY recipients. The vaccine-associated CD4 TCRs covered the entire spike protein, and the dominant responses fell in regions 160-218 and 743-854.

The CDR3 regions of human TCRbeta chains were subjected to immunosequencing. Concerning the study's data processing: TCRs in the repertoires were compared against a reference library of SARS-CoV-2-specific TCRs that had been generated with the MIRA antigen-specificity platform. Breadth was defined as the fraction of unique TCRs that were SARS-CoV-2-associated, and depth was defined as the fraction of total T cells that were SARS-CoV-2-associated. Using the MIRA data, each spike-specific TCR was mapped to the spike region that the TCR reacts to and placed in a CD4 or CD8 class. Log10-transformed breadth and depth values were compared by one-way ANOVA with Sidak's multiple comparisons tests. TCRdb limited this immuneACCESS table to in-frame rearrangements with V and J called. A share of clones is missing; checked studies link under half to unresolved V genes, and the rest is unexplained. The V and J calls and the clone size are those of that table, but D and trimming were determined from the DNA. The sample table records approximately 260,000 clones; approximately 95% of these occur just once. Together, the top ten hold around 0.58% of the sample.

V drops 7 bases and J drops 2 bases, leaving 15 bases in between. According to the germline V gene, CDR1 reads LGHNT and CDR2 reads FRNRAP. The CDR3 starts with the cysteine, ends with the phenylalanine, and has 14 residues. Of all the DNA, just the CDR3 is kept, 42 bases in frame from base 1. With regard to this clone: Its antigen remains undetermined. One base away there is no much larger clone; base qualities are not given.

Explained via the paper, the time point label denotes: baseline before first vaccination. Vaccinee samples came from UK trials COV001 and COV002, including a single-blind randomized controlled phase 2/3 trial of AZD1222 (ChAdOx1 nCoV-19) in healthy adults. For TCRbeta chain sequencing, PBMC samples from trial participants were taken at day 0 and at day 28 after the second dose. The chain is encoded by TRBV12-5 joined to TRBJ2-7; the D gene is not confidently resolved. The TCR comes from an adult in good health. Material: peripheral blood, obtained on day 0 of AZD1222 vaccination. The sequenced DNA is TGTGCTAGTGCCCCGGGCGGAAGGGCCTACGAGCAGTACTTC. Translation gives CASAPGGRAYEQYF.